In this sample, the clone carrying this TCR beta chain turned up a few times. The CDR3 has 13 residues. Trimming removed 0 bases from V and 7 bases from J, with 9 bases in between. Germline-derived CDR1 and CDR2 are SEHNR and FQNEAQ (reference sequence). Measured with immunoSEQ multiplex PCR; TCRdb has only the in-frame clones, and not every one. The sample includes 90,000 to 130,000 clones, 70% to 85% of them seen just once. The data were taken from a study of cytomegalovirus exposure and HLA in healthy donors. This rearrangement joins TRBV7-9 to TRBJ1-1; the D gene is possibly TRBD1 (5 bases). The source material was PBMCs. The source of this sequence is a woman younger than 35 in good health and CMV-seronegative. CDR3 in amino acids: CASSLAGGDEAFF. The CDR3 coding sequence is TGTGCCAGCAGCTTAGCTGGGGGGGATGAAGCTTTCTTT.